This T cell receptor (beta chain) was recovered during a study of PD-L1 blockade in urothelial cancer. On the study more broadly: Individuals in the cohort had been given 0 to 3 earlier chemotherapy regimens. Researchers looked at the blood 3 weeks (second dose) and 6 weeks after treatment began.

Specified time point: peripheral blood 6 weeks after treatment start. Using immunoSEQ multiplex PCR, the repertoire was profiled, and TCRdb retains in-frame clones only, with some absent. The sample comprises 40,000 to 50,000 clones, 70% to 90% of which are singletons, and less than 11% rests with the top ten. The CDR3 spans 10 residues. The germline V gene encodes CDR1 MGHDK and CDR2 SYGVNS. V shed 10 bases and J shed 5 bases, with 8 bases lying between them. The specimen was PBMCs, collected around atezolizumab (anti-PD-L1) treatment. The sequence was obtained from a man aged 60 to 75 with urothelial cancer. The chain joins TRBV25-1 to TRBJ1-2; D not certain. The CDR3, as DNA: TGTGCCACAGAGGTGTATGGCTACACCTTC. Translated, it gives CATEVYGYTF.